The T cell receptor (beta chain) under discussion was sequenced for a study of beta chain features in type 1 diabetes. Germline loops: CDR1 SGDLS, CDR2 YYNGEE. V was trimmed by 0 bases and J by 6 bases, leaving 16 bases between them. This CDR3 contains 15 residues. Expressed TCRB transcripts were sequenced because the isolated RNA had all been reverse transcribed beforehand. This table comes from immunoSEQ multiplex PCR, and its TCRdb copy is limited to in-frame clones, with some not included. The sample has roughly 700,000 clones, under 15% seen once. Study-level findings and limits: Patients with type 1 diabetes showed fewer VDJ junction insertions and more deletions. For Type 1 diabetes patients, all four CD4+ subsets carried TCRB CDR3s that were moderately but significantly shorter.

Each of the sorted populations had a purity greater than 95%. About this clone itself: Its antigen is currently unknown.

The genes are TRBV9 and TRBJ2-7; D is uncertain. The specimen was naive CD4+ T cells from blood. The sequence was obtained from a young man with type 1 diabetes. In DNA, the CDR3 is TGTGCCAGCAGCGTAGGAAGCGTTCTCCGTGGCGAGCAGTACTTC. It yields the protein CASSVGSVLRGEQYF.